Listed here are 21 T cell receptor beta chains from one sample, sequenced in a study of cytomegalovirus exposure and HLA in healthy donors. Sequenced by immunoSEQ multiplex PCR; TCRdb stores in-frame clones only, minus some. The sample records tens of thousands of clones, roughly nine tenths being singletons. What was sequenced was PBMCs. All receptors come from a woman in her 30s in good health and CMV-seronegative.

The DNA for the CDR3 is TGTGCCAGCAGCTTGTTACAGGGTGCAACTAATGAAAAACTGTTTTTT. It encodes CASSLLQGATNEKLFF. This chain links TRBV5-6 with TRBJ1-4; D is perhaps TRBD1 (6 bases). Germline CDR1 and CDR2: SGHDT and YYEEEE. The CDR3 extends over 16 amino acids. Trimming took 1 base from V and 0 from J, leaving 10 bases between them.

V usage is TRBV27 and J usage is TRBJ1-2, with D possibly matching TRBD1 (6 bases). Germline CDR1 and CDR2: MNHEY and SMNVEV (reference sequence). The V gene lost 8 bases and the J gene lost 7 bases, with 20 bases spanning the gap. This CDR3 region has 14 residues. The CDR3 region is CASALGRGSPGYTF. In DNA, the CDR3 is TGTGCCAGCGCGCTGGGGAGGGGGTCGCCTGGCTACACCTTC.

The chain uses TRBV6-1 and TRBJ2-1, with 14 bases that match TRBD2. CDR3 size: 17 residues. The germline CDR1 and CDR2 sequences are MNHNS and SASEGT. V was clipped by 1 base and J by 7 bases; unmatched bases: 6. CDR3 bases: TGTGCCAGCAGTGAAGGACTAGCGGGAGGGCCGGGGAATGAGCAGTTCTTC. Translated, it gives CASSEGLAGGPGNEQFF.

The gene calls are TRBV9 and TRBJ2-2; TRBD2 matches at 7 bases. Germline assignment: CDR1 SGDLS and CDR2 YYNGEE. V gave up 3 bases and J gave up 6 bases; unmatched junction bases: 8. The CDR3 has 15 residues. CDR3 DNA: TGTGCCAGCAGCGCCTGGACTAGTTATCCCGGGGAGCTGTTTTTT. Protein product: CASSAWTSYPGELFF.

This chain uses TRBV6-5 with TRBJ2-5; possibly TRBD2 for D (6 bases). Between the trimmed V and J ends, which lost 9 bases and 5 bases, there was a span of 22 bases. This CDR3 spans 15 amino acids. CDR1 is MNHEY, CDR2 SVGAGI, per germline. The CDR3 protein is CAREVWSGGSETQYF. CDR3 sequence (DNA): TGTGCCAGGGAAGTCTGGAGTGGAGGGAGCGAGACCCAGTACTTC.

The chain uses TRBV28 and TRBJ2-5; D is undetermined. This CDR3 comprises 13 residues. V was clipped by 5 bases and J by 3 bases, with 10 bases between them. CDR1 and CDR2 (germline): MDHEN, SYDVKM. The CDR3 reads CASSPPLKETQYF. CDR3 DNA sequence: TGTGCCAGCAGTCCCCCCTTAAAAGAGACCCAGTACTTC.

The chain is built from TRBV18 and TRBJ1-4; D gene unclear. CDR1 is KGHSH, CDR2 LQKENI, per germline. The V and J ends lost 5 bases and 0 bases respectively, with 13 bases between them. CDR3 length: 16 amino acids. The CDR3 DNA is TGTGCCAGCTCAGCGCCCAACAGAGCAACTAATGAAAAACTGTTTTTT. Amino acids: CASSAPNRATNEKLFF.

This chain links TRBV5-6 with TRBJ2-5; D gene unclear. CDR1 and CDR2 from the germline V gene are SGHDT and YYEEEE. The V end was cut by 4 bases, the J end by 1 base, with 14 bases between. CDR3 length: 15 residues. The CDR3 loop reads CASSVGLASQETQYF. CDR3 bases: TGTGCCAGCAGCGTGGGCCTCGCGAGCCAAGAGACCCAGTACTTC.

The CDR3 spells CASSYVRQGFRPAYEQYF. The CDR3 DNA reads TGTGCCAGCAGTTACGTGAGACAGGGGTTCAGGCCGGCGTACGAGCAGTACTTC. J is TRBJ2-7 and V is TRBV27; 8 bases are a match to TRBD1. V lost 4 bases to trimming and J lost 4 bases; unmatched junction nucleotides: 18. CDR3 length: 18 amino acids. CDR1 is MNHEY and CDR2 is SMNVEV in the germline V gene (reference sequence).

The chain is built from TRBV6-5 and TRBJ1-3; D is ambiguous. CDR3 length: 11 residues. The V end was cut by 10 bases, the J end by 0 bases, with 4 bases between. Germline V lookup: CDR1 MNHEY, CDR2 SVGAGI. CDR3 sequence reads: CATNSGNTIYF. The DNA of the CDR3 is TGTGCCACTAACTCTGGAAACACCATATATTTT.

The chain couples TRBV18 to TRBJ1-2; 7 bases agree with TRBD1. The V gene's germline CDR1 is KGHSH and CDR2 LQKENI. The J segment lost 1 base and the V segment lost 2 bases, leaving 1 base of the junction unmatched. The length of the CDR3 is 14 residues. In nucleotides, the CDR3 is TGTGCCAGCTCACCAACAGGGGATAACTATGGCTACACCTTC. Protein product: CASSPTGDNYGYTF.

CDR3 DNA sequence: TGTGCCAGCAGTTCCGGACAGGGGGCGAAGAACTATGGCTACACCTTC. It specifies CASSSGQGAKNYGYTF. The chain links TRBV28 to TRBJ1-2, with 11 bases that match TRBD1. Germline V lookup: CDR1 MDHEN, CDR2 SYDVKM. The CDR3 runs 16 residues. V shed 4 bases, J shed 2 bases, and the junction held 6 bases outside the gene matches.

This CDR3 is CASSQGGAGEQYF. The CDR3 DNA sequence: TGCGCCAGCAGCCAAGGGGGAGCAGGCGAGCAGTACTTC. The rearrangement joins TRBV5-1 to TRBJ2-5; weak D call: TRBD1 (6 bases). The better agreement between TRBJ2-7 and the DNA end casts doubt on the J call. The CDR3 extends over 13 amino acids. CDR1 and CDR2 (germline): SGHRS, YFSETQ.

The J gene is TRBJ1-1, the V gene TRBV7-8, with D maybe TRBD1 (5 bases). Germline assignment: CDR1 SGHVS and CDR2 FQNEAQ. CDR3 length: 16 residues. V lost 1 base and J 1 base, leaving 13 bases between the germline ends. In DNA, the CDR3 is TGTGCCAGCAGCTTAGATCAGGGCCAGACGAACACTGAAGCTTTCTTT. It specifies CASSLDQGQTNTEAFF.

The rearrangement joins TRBV7-8 to TRBJ2-7; 8 bases agree with TRBD2. V shed 6 bases and J 3 bases; nucleotides not matched to a gene: 10. This CDR3 contains 15 residues. Germline V lookup: CDR1 SGHVS, CDR2 FQNEAQ. CDR3 nucleotide sequence: TGTGCCAGCAGACCGCGGGGTACTAGCGGCTACGAGCAGTACTTC. Its translation is CASRPRGTSGYEQYF.

In its sample, this clone was seen once. The V call is TRBV18, the J call TRBJ2-1; unclear D gene. The CDR3 runs 11 residues. Between the trimmed V and J ends, which lost 1 base and 9 bases, there was a span of 4 bases. Germline CDR1 is KGHSH and CDR2 is LQKENI. CDR3 sequence: CASSPQLEQFF. In DNA, the CDR3 is TGTGCCAGCTCACCACAGCTTGAGCAGTTCTTC.

This chain joins TRBV21-1 and TRBJ2-1; TRBD2, the D gene given by the table, was not confirmed from the DNA. TRBV21-1 is deemed a pseudogene. The CDR3 runs 16 residues. Written as DNA, the CDR3 is TGTGCCAGCAGCAAAGGGTTTCTAGCGGTGTACAATGAGCAGTTCTTC. Protein product: CASSKGFLAVYNEQFF.

Details on this clone: The germline gene is not matched at one end of the junction; a read error may be the cause. The chain carries TRBV9 and TRBJ2-2; TRBD1 aligns across 7 bases. From germline, CDR1 is SGDLS and CDR2 YYNGEE. The CDR3 totals 13 residues. CDR3 residues: CASRVGTAGELFF. CDR3 coding DNA: TGTGCCAGCAGAGTAGGGACAGCCGGGGAGCTGTTTTTT.

This chain links TRBV7-9 with TRBJ2-2; TRBD2 matches 12 bases. There are 16 residues in the CDR3. With 4 bases clipped from V and 6 bases from J, the junction kept 6 bases outside the gene matches. Germline V gene sequence: CDR1 SEHNR, CDR2 FQNEAQ (reference sequence). As DNA, the CDR3 is TGTGCCAGCAGCTCACCTAGCGGGAGGGCCGCCGGGGAGCTGTTTTTT. It yields the protein CASSSPSGRAAGELFF.

V usage is TRBV5-1 and J usage is TRBJ2-7; 7 bases fit TRBD1. In germline, CDR1 is SGHRS, CDR2 YFSETQ. V shed 1 base and J 0 bases; nucleotides not matched to a gene: 16. The CDR3 has 19 residues. The CDR3 protein is CASSLMVPGQWQSSYEQYF. The CDR3 region has the DNA TGCGCCAGCAGCTTGATGGTACCGGGACAGTGGCAAAGCTCCTACGAGCAGTACTTC.

The gene calls are TRBV19 and TRBJ2-1; TRBD2 matches 13 bases. V gave up 1 base and J gave up 8 bases; unmatched junction bases: 5. CDR1 is LNHDA, CDR2 SQIVND, per germline (reference sequence). This CDR3 has 16 amino acids. The DNA for the CDR3 is TGTGCCAGTAGTATAGGACGACTAGCGGGAGGATATGAGCAGTTCTTC. This encodes CASSIGRLAGGYEQFF.